This is a list of T cell receptor beta chains from one sample in a study of CD8+ T cells in alopecia areata. Using immunoSEQ multiplex PCR, the repertoire was profiled, and TCRdb retains in-frame clones only, with some absent. Of 98,000 or so clones in the sample, over 55% were seen once. Material: NKG2D-low CD8+ T cells sorted from blood. The receptors derive from a human donor with alopecia areata. Each CDR3 is given with its conserved first and last residue. Each record gives: clone size, J gene, V gene, D gene, CDR3 protein, CDR3 DNA. The D gene is left open where the match is weak. Not every row has a clone size; where given, it reads once, few, many or a size class.

>.|TRBJ2-3|TRBV13|TRBD2
CASSAGLEADTQYF
TGTGCCAGCAGCGCAGGACTAGAGGCAGATACGCAGTATTTT
>once|TRBJ2-7|TRBV7-9|TRBD1
CASRRQGSSYEQYF
TGTGCCAGCAGACGACAGGGGAGCTCCTACGAGCAGTACTTC
>.|TRBJ2-3|TRBV28|TRBD1
CASSLADRGLDTQYF
TGTGCCAGCAGTTTAGCGGACAGGGGGCTGGATACGCAGTATTTT
>.|TRBJ2-3|TRBV4-1|TRBD1
CASSHAGTENTDTQYF
TGCGCCAGCAGCCACGCCGGGACAGAGAACACAGATACGCAGTATTTT
>.|TRBJ2-1|TRBV11-2|.
CASSFGLINEQFF
TGTGCCAGCAGCTTTGGACTAATTAATGAGCAGTTCTTC
>.|TRBJ2-1|TRBV27|TRBD2
CASSSGGSYNEQFF
TGTGCCAGCTCTAGCGGGGGCTCCTACAATGAGCAGTTCTTC
>.|TRBJ2-2|TRBV5-6|TRBD1
CASSSPRRTGEAAGELFF
TGTGCCAGCAGCTCCCCGAGGAGGACAGGGGAGGCGGCCGGGGAGCTGTTTTTT
>.|TRBJ2-1|TRBV6-5|.
CASSYNQDNEQFF
TGTGCCAGCAGTTACAACCAAGACAATGAGCAGTTCTTC
>few|TRBJ2-5|TRBV7-9|TRBD2
CASSLYKWEGLETQYF
TGTGCCAGCAGCTTATATAAGTGGGAGGGCCTCGAGACCCAGTACTTC
>.|TRBJ2-3|TRBV29-1|.
CSVQNRLVGTDTQYF
TGCAGCGTCCAGAACCGACTAGTAGGAACAGATACGCAGTATTTT
>few|TRBJ2-1|TRBV7-9|TRBD1
CASSSGALDREKTDEQFF
TGTGCCAGCAGCTCAGGTGCGCTGGACAGGGAAAAAACGGATGAGCAGTTCTTC
>few|TRBJ2-1|TRBV28|TRBD2
CASSVLAGGPGWYNEQFF
TGTGCCAGCAGTGTTCTAGCGGGAGGGCCGGGATGGTACAATGAGCAGTTCTTC
>.|TRBJ2-1|TRBV5-1|TRBD2
CASSPGLAGGLNNEQFF
TGCGCCAGCAGCCCTGGACTAGCGGGAGGCCTGAACAATGAGCAGTTCTTC
>.|TRBJ2-1|TRBV7-7|TRBD2
CASSLELAGPNEQFF
TGTGCTAGCAGCCTTGAACTAGCGGGACCCAATGAGCAGTTCTTC
>.|TRBJ2-4|TRBV13|.
CASSPGSPTIQYF
TGTGCCAGCAGCCCTGGATCACCCACCATTCAGTACTTC
>.|TRBJ2-7|TRBV25-1|.
CASSLELPGSGLGEQYF
TGTGCCAGCAGTCTTGAACTCCCCGGTTCGGGGCTCGGGGAGCAGTACTTC
>.|TRBJ2-1|TRBV9|.
CASSSPNLREQFF
TGTGCCAGCAGCTCTCCTAATCTCCGTGAGCAGTTCTTC
>.|TRBJ2-1|TRBV5-1|.
CASTPDAGPSNEQFF
TGCGCCAGCACCCCGGATGCGGGACCTAGCAATGAGCAGTTCTTC